A single sample gave rise to the 24 T cell receptor beta chains below, sequenced in a study of CD8 T cells in Susac syndrome. Random hexamers served to reverse transcribe roughly 0.5 to 1 ug RNA. TCRdb re-derived calls from the immunoSEQ multiplex PCR reads in MiXCR, one entry per CDR3 protein. The data show roughly 120,000 distinct CDR3 sequences, with 94% seen just once and around 0.1% held by the top ten. Sequenced material: CD4+ T cells from PBMCs. All receptors come from a human donor in good health.

The chain combines TRBV4-1 with TRBJ2-1; TRBD2 matches 10 bases. The germline CDR1 and CDR2 sequences are MGHRA and YSYEKL. The CDR3 runs to 18 residues. V lost 0 bases, J lost 0 bases, and 5 bases stayed unmatched. In DNA form, the CDR3 reads TGCGCCAGCAGCCAAGACACTAGCGGGGCCAGCTCCTACAATGAGCAGTTCTTC. This translates into CASSQDTSGASSYNEQFF.

The V and J genes are TRBV6-2 or TRBV6-3 and TRBJ2-2; D is possibly TRBD1 (6 bases). Trimming stripped 10 bases from V and 9 bases from J, with 18 bases between. The CDR3 has 13 amino acids. Germline V gene lookup returns CDR1 MNHEY and CDR2 SVGEGT. The CDR3, as DNA: TGTGCCACTCGGGACACTCTCTCTTGGGAGCTGTTTTTT. Encoded protein: CATRDTLSWELFF.

The chain joins TRBV20-1 to TRBJ2-1; a possible D gene is TRBD2 (6 bases). The germline gives CDR1 DFQATT, CDR2 SNEGSKA (reference sequence). V gave up 3 bases and J gave up 0 bases, with 12 bases separating them. The CDR3 spans 15 residues. CDR3 bases: TGCAGTGCTAGTTTTGCCGGGAGCTCCTACAATGAGCAGTTCTTC. Residues: CSASFAGSSYNEQFF.

This clonotype was counted a single time. The rearrangement joins TRBV7-9 to TRBJ1-2, with unresolved D. V was cut by 5 bases and J by 3 bases, with 7 bases left in between. The CDR3 sequence is 12 residues long. The germline V gene encodes CDR1 SEHNR and CDR2 FQNEAQ (reference sequence). The CDR3 region has the DNA TGTGCCAGCAGCCCTGCAGACTATGGCTACACCTTC. Its translation: CASSPADYGYTF.

V is TRBV7-9 and J is TRBJ2-7; D uncertain. Deletions cut 7 bases from V and 1 base from J, with 5 bases between. Germline loops: CDR1 SEHNR, CDR2 FQNEAQ (reference sequence). This CDR3 has 11 amino acids. The CDR3 sequence: CASTDSYEQYF. CDR3 in DNA: TGTGCCAGCACAGATTCCTACGAGCAGTACTTC. Full variable domain (outside the CDR3, taken from reference TRBV7-9 and TRBJ2-7): DTGVSQNPRHKITKRGQNVTFRCDPISEHNRLYWYRQTLGQGPEFLTYFQNEAQLEKSRLLSDRFSAERPKGSFSTLEIQRTEQGDSAMYLCASTDSYEQYFGPGTRLTVT.

This chain links TRBV2 with TRBJ2-2; the D is unclear. CDR1 and CDR2 from the germline V gene are SNHLY and FYNNEI. CDR3 length: 13 residues. V lost 2 bases, J lost 4 bases, and 5 bases lay in between. The CDR3 region is CASSESRTGELFF. The CDR3 DNA follows: TGTGCCAGCAGTGAAAGCCGCACCGGGGAGCTGTTTTTT.

The rearrangement uses TRBV30 and TRBJ2-2; 7 nucleotides agree with TRBD2. The junction had 8 bases not matched to a gene; V was cut back by 7 bases and J by 6 bases. This CDR3 is 13 amino acids long. Germline V lookup: CDR1 GTSNPN, CDR2 SVGIG (reference sequence). CDR3 region: CAYETGGAGELFF. The CDR3, as DNA: TGTGCCTACGAAACGGGAGGAGCCGGGGAGCTGTTTTTT.

This clonotype came up once. The rearrangement uses TRBV20-1 and TRBJ1-1, with D perhaps TRBD1 (5 bases). The V gene lost 3 bases and the J gene lost 2 bases, with 10 bases spanning the gap. Looked up from germline, CDR1 is DFQATT and CDR2 is SNEGSKA (reference sequence). CDR3 size: 13 residues. In DNA form, the CDR3 reads TGCAGTGCTAGTGACGGGGCCAACACTGAAGCTTTCTTT. Residues: CSASDGANTEAFF.

This clonotype was counted a single time. The V call is TRBV20-1, the J call TRBJ2-1; possibly TRBD1 for D (5 bases). The CDR3 is made up of 13 amino acids. Per germline, CDR1 DFQATT and CDR2 SNEGSKA (reference sequence). Trimming pared 6 bases from V and 5 bases from J, leaving 14 bases between. The CDR3 is CSARGRVDNEQFF. The DNA for the CDR3 is TGCAGTGCCCGCGGCAGGGTTGACAATGAGCAGTTCTTC.

The chain employs TRBV28 and TRBJ2-4, with D perhaps TRBD1 (5 bases). Looked up from germline, CDR1 is MDHEN and CDR2 is SYDVKM. Trimming removed 7 bases at V and 1 base at J, with 20 bases between. The CDR3 contains 17 residues. The chain's CDR3 is CASKHNSGKRAKNIQYF. The CDR3 DNA reads as TGTGCCAGCAAACACAATTCAGGGAAGAGGGCCAAAAACATTCAGTACTTC.

The chain uses TRBV18 and TRBJ2-7, with 7 positions matching TRBD2. CDR1 KGHSH and CDR2 LQKENI come from the germline V gene. CDR3 length equals 15 residues. The ends lost 3 bases at V and 2 bases at J; junction bases unmatched: 7. The CDR3 bases are TGTGCCAGCTCACCGATAAGCCTAGCGGCCTACGAGCAGTACTTC. Its translation: CASSPISLAAYEQYF.

The chain combines TRBV6-2 or TRBV6-3 with TRBJ2-7; no clear D. V gave up 7 bases and J gave up 7 bases, with 20 bases separating them. Germline V gene lookup returns CDR1 MNHEY and CDR2 SVGEGT. CDR3 length: 14 amino acids. The DNA for the CDR3 is TGTGCCAGCACCAGAGCTCTGGGCCCCCGGGAGCAGTACTTC. This encodes CASTRALGPREQYF.

This clonotype has just one count. The chain couples TRBV14 to TRBJ2-7; 8 nucleotides match TRBD2. The CDR3 runs to 16 residues. Looked up from germline, CDR1 is SGHDN and CDR2 is FVKESK. V shed 3 bases and J 5 bases; nucleotides not matched to a gene: 12. For the CDR3, the DNA is TGTGCCAGCAGCCAGGGACTAGGGGTCTCTACCGACGAGCAGTACTTC. This gives the protein CASSQGLGVSTDEQYF. The full variable domain, rest sourced from reference TRBV14 and TRBJ2-7, is EAGVTQFPSHSVIEKGQTVTLRCDPISGHDNLYWYRRVMGKEIKFLLHFVKESKQDESGMPNNRFLAERTGGTYSTLKVQPAELEDSGVYFCASSQGLGVSTDEQYFGPGTRLTVT.

The V gene is TRBV5-4, the J gene TRBJ2-1; TRBD1 aligns across 7 bases. The germline V gene encodes CDR1 SGHNT and CDR2 YYREEE (reference sequence). With 0 bases clipped from V and 6 bases from J, the junction kept 9 bases outside the gene matches. The CDR3 sequence is 16 residues long. Here the CDR3 reads CASSLAFQGEGNEQFF. CDR3 nucleotides: TGTGCCAGCAGCTTGGCCTTCCAGGGGGAAGGCAATGAGCAGTTCTTC.

The chain is built from TRBV20-1 and TRBJ2-1; 12 bases line up with TRBD2. This CDR3 is 15 amino acids long. V dropped 6 bases and J dropped 4; count of bases not matched to a gene: 7. CDR1 and CDR2 from the germline V gene are DFQATT and SNEGSKA (reference sequence). The CDR3 bases are TGCAGTGCCCCTCCTGGACTAGCGGGATACAATGAGCAGTTCTTC. Its translation is CSAPPGLAGYNEQFF.

The V gene is TRBV3-1, the J gene TRBJ2-1; TRBD2 might be the D (6 bases). Germline V CDR1 and CDR2: LGHDT, YNNKEL (reference sequence). The CDR3 sequence is 16 residues long. V was pared by 3 bases and J by 4 bases, with 16 bases between. The CDR3 DNA is TGTGCCAGCAGCCAGTTCAGTAGGGCGGGATACAATGAGCAGTTCTTC. It codes for CASSQFSRAGYNEQFF.

This chain connects TRBV19 to TRBJ1-2, with 7 bases lining up with TRBD1. V dropped 6 bases and J dropped 3; count of bases not matched to a gene: 7. The CDR3 has 14 amino acids. Germline loops: CDR1 LNHDA, CDR2 SQIVND (reference sequence). CDR3 in amino acids: CASRSTGLDYGYTF. CDR3 nucleotides: TGTGCCAGTAGGTCGACAGGGCTGGACTATGGCTACACCTTC.

The rearrangement links TRBV19 to TRBJ2-3; no firm D call. From germline, CDR1 is LNHDA and CDR2 SQIVND (reference sequence). Trimming took 3 bases from V and 2 from J, leaving 12 bases between them. There are 15 residues in the CDR3. CDR3 sequence (DNA): TGTGCCAGTAGTATGGGCCCGTCCTCCACAGATACGCAGTATTTT. Translating it yields CASSMGPSSTDTQYF.

The chain is built from TRBV3-1 and TRBJ2-7; no reliable D call. CDR1 and CDR2 (germline): LGHDT, YNNKEL (reference sequence). This CDR3 has 14 amino acids. Trimming took off 3 bases at V and 2 bases at J, with 11 bases between the two ends. The chain's CDR3 is CASSHAPFTYEQYF. CDR3 DNA sequence: TGTGCCAGCAGCCATGCCCCTTTTACCTACGAGCAGTACTTC.

The chain has TRBV7-2 and TRBJ2-2; no reliable D call. The CDR3 is 16 amino acids. The germline V gene has CDR1 SGHTA and CDR2 FQGNSA. V was clipped by 3 bases and J by 5 bases, with 16 bases between them. CDR3 in DNA: TGTGCCAGCAGCTTGCAGGCTCACCGTCGAACCGGGGAGCTGTTTTTT. It translates to CASSLQAHRRTGELFF. The whole variable domain, remainder taken from reference TRBV7-2 and TRBJ2-2, is GAGVSQSPSNKVTEKGKDVELRCDPISGHTALYWYRQSLGQGLEFLIYFQGNSAPDKSGLPSDRFSAERTGGSVSTLTIQRTQQEDSAVYLCASSLQAHRRTGELFFGEGSRLTVL.

This clonotype appeared once. The chain is built from TRBV12-3 or TRBV12-4 and TRBJ2-7; 11 nucleotides align to TRBD2. This CDR3 comprises 14 residues. J was trimmed by 6 bases and V by 5 bases; bases with no gene match: 6. CDR3 amino acids: CASSVLAGVGEQYF. The CDR3 DNA reads TGTGCCAGCAGTGTACTAGCGGGAGTTGGCGAGCAGTACTTC.

The CDR3 sequence: CSARKANTGELFF. CDR3 DNA sequence: TGCAGTGCTAGGAAAGCGAACACCGGGGAGCTGTTTTTT. This chain uses TRBV20-1 with TRBJ2-2, with unresolved D. Germline V gives CDR1 DFQATT, CDR2 SNEGSKA (reference sequence). Between the trimmed V and J ends, which lost 3 bases and 0 bases, there was a span of 5 bases. This CDR3 comprises 13 residues.

The rearrangement uses TRBV5-6 and TRBJ1-2; perhaps TRBD1 as D (6 bases). Trimming stripped 7 bases from V and 0 bases from J, with 13 bases between. This CDR3 has 14 amino acids. In germline, CDR1 is SGHDT, CDR2 YYEEEE. CDR3 bases: TGTGCCAGCCGGACAGACCTAACTAACTATGGCTACACCTTC. As protein: CASRTDLTNYGYTF.

The chain employs TRBV7-3 and TRBJ2-1; D is uncertain. Trimming left V 1 base short and J 5 bases short, with 6 bases between. CDR1 and CDR2 from the germline V gene are SGHTA and FQGTGA. The CDR3 spans 13 residues. CDR3 DNA: TGTGCCAGCAGCTTAATCGCCGACAATGAGCAGTTCTTC. Translating gives CASSLIADNEQFF.